This TCR beta chain derives from a study of control samples from healthy donors and cancer patients. CDR3 length: 14 amino acids. Germline V gives CDR1 SGHRS, CDR2 YFSETQ. Trimming stripped 0 bases from V and 6 bases from J, with 9 bases between. Assay: immunoSEQ multiplex PCR; the TCRdb copy retains only in-frame clones and omits some. The sample includes roughly 100,000 clones, 83% of them seen just once. The clonotype was recovered from a woman between 45 and 65 years old in good health. Sequenced sample: blood. This chain links TRBV5-1 with TRBJ1-4, with D unresolved. The CDR3 DNA follows: TGCGCCAGCAGCTTGGAGGGAGTTGATGAAAAACTGTTTTTT. Encoded protein: CASSLEGVDEKLFF. Full variable domain (missing parts from reference TRBV5-1 and TRBJ1-4): KAGVTQTPRYLIKTRGQQVTLSCSPISGHRSVSWYQQTPGQGLQFLFEYFSETQRNKGNFPGRFSGRQFSNSRSEMNVSTLELGDSALYLCASSLEGVDEKLFFGSGTQLSVL.